This TCR beta chain was identified in a study of T cells in pancreatic ductal adenocarcinoma. The selected patients with pancreatic ductal adenocarcinoma had surgery but no neoadjuvant therapy. With V trimmed by 5 bases and J by 6 bases, 5 bases remained unmatched. The CDR3 has 14 residues. The germline CDR1 and CDR2 sequences are PRHDT and FYEKMQ (reference sequence). Study results and limitations: The resected cohort was biased toward the minority with early-stage disease. Tumors hold more CD45RO+ effector T cells, which may bias toward lower diversity. Compared with tumor, blood showed more total productive templates and around 8.4-fold more clonotypes. Blood clonality (about 0.065) did not differ significantly from tumor (around 0.1).

On this clone: Antigen unknown.

Some clones are missing from TCRdb's copy, which holds only in-frame ones; the method was immunoSEQ multiplex PCR. The sample has more than 85,000 clones, about 96% seen once; the top ten hold roughly 3%. This receptor was obtained from a human donor with pancreatic ductal adenocarcinoma. Sequences were obtained from PBMCs. The chain is built from TRBV13 and TRBJ2-7; 12 nucleotides line up with TRBD2. The CDR3 DNA reads TGTGCCAGCAGCCAGGGACTAGCGGGTTCCGAGCAGTACTTC. Protein product: CASSQGLAGSEQYF.